These T cell receptor beta chains were read from a single sample in a study of regulatory T cells in long-lasting Graves disease. TCRdb reprocessed the multiplex PCR reads with MiXCR, giving one entry per CDR3 protein. The sample lists about half a million distinct CDR3 sequences; around 12% were seen once. This sample also appeared in a second study, on T cells in Graves' hyperthyroidism and ophthalmopathy.

Material: peripheral blood mononuclear cells (PBMCs), obtained at new diagnosis, from a patient treated with antithyroid drugs. These receptors all come from a woman aged 25 to 39 with Graves disease. Each CDR3 is given with its conserved first and last residue. D genes are given only for firm matches. Some rows mark clone size as missing; the rest say once, few, many or name a class of expanded clone.

j_call v_call clone_size d_call cdr3_nt cdr3_aa
TRBJ2-1 TRBV6-1 - TRBD2 TGTGCCAGCAGCCCCGCCGAGAAACTAGCGGGAGACGGTGAGCAGTTCTTC CASSPAEKLAGDGEQFF
TRBJ1-4 TRBV6-5 many - TGTGCCAGCAGTTACCTGGGCAGACGTAATGAAAAACTGTTTTTT CASSYLGRRNEKLFF
TRBJ2-3 TRBV2 many - TGTGCCAGCAGAACGACTAGAACCACAGATACGCAGTATTTT CASRTTRTTDTQYF
TRBJ2-7 TRBV3-1 many - TGTGCCAGCAGTCGACAGGACTACGAGCAGTACTTC CASSRQDYEQYF
TRBJ1-4 TRBV6-1 many - TGTGCCAGTTACCGGGATATTAATGAAAAACTGTTTTTT CASYRDINEKLFF
TRBJ2-3 TRBV2 many - TGTGCCAGTTCCGGGGTTTTTAATGGGGATACGCAGTATTTT CASSGVFNGDTQYF
TRBJ1-2 TRBV20-1 many - TGCAGTGCTCCCTTAAAGCGGGGAAACTATGGCTACACCTTC CSAPLKRGNYGYTF
TRBJ2-2 TRBV20-1 many - TGCAGTGCTTCCCGGACTGACTGGAACACCGGGGAGCTGTTTTTT CSASRTDWNTGELFF
TRBJ1-2 TRBV2 - TRBD1 TGTGCCAGTGACAGGAGGGACAGAGGAACAGCCAACTATGGCTACACCTTC CASDRRDRGTANYGYTF
TRBJ1-1 TRBV29-1 many - TGCAGCGTTGTTCCGTTTTTGGAAGCTTTCTTT CSVVPFLEAFF
TRBJ1-4 TRBV15 once - TGTGCCACCAGCAGGTCGACAAGGAGCGAAAAACTGTTTTTT CATSRSTRSEKLFF
TRBJ2-7 TRBV18 many - TGTGCCAGCAGTCCACCGGGGGACTACGAGCAGTACTTC CASSPPGDYEQYF
TRBJ2-5 TRBV28 many - TGTGCCAGCAGTTTAATGTTTCCCCAGAGGATCCAAGAGACCCAGTACTTC CASSLMFPQRIQETQYF
TRBJ1-1 TRBV6-1 many TRBD1 TGTGCCAGCAGAAAGCAGGGGGCCACTGAAGCTTTCTTT CASRKQGATEAFF
TRBJ1-5 TRBV12-3/TRBV12-4 many - TGTGCCAGCAGTTTTGAGGGACCCAATCAGCCCCAGCATTTT CASSFEGPNQPQHF
TRBJ1-2 TRBV28 few - TGTGCCAGCAGATCACCTTACGGGGGCGGCTACACCTTC CASRSPYGGGYTF
TRBJ2-1 TRBV12-5 many - TGTGCTAGTGGTCCCTCTCGGGATGAGCAGTTCTTC CASGPSRDEQFF
TRBJ1-5 TRBV5-5 few - TGTGCCAGCAGCTTTATCGCGCGTACGAATCAGCCCCAGCATTTT CASSFIARTNQPQHF
TRBJ1-2 TRBV4-1 many - TGCGCCAGCAGCCAAGAGGCCGTTACAGGGTTTGGCTACACCTTC CASSQEAVTGFGYTF
TRBJ2-3 TRBV12-3/TRBV12-4 many TRBD2 TGTGCCAGCAGCACACTAGCGGGAGTTTCAGATACGCAGTATTTT CASSTLAGVSDTQYF
TRBJ2-7 TRBV15 many - TGTGCCACCAGCGAAGAGGTGGAAGGGGCCGACGAGCAGTACTTC CATSEEVEGADEQYF
TRBJ2-1 TRBV11-2 many TRBD2 TGTGCCAGCAGCTTAGGACGTCGGGGGAGGGATTACAATGAGCAGTTCTTC CASSLGRRGRDYNEQFF
TRBJ2-7 TRBV19 many TRBD1 TGTGCCAGTAGTACTAGACAGGGAACCTACGAGCAGTACTTC CASSTRQGTYEQYF
TRBJ1-1 TRBV29-1 - TRBD1 TGCAGCGTTGGGGGGACAGGACGGAAGAACACTGAAGCTTTCTTT CSVGGTGRKNTEAFF
TRBJ1-1 TRBV12-3/TRBV12-4 - TRBD1 TGTGCCAGCAGGGAACAGGGGGTGAACACTGAAGCTTTCTTT CASREQGVNTEAFF
TRBJ1-1 TRBV7-3 - - TGTGCCAGCAGCTTAGTTCCAGGGGCAGGAACTGAAGCTTTCTTT CASSLVPGAGTEAFF
TRBJ2-1 TRBV29-1 few - TGCAGCGTTTTCGGAGGGAGCAATGAGCAGTTCTTC CSVFGGSNEQFF
TRBJ1-1 TRBV6-1 - - TGTGCCAGCAGCTCTCCGGGGGGAATTAGCTCTGAAGCTTTCTTT CASSSPGGISSEAFF
TRBJ2-7 TRBV28 many TRBD2 TGTGCCAGCAGTCCCAGATTAGCGGGAGGCCGCTACGAGCAGTACTTC CASSPRLAGGRYEQYF
TRBJ1-1 TRBV5-1 - - TGCGCCAGCAGCTTGGTCGGCGCCAGGAACACTGAAGCTTTCTTT CASSLVGARNTEAFF
TRBJ1-3 TRBV3-1 many - TGTGCCAGCAGCCGGCGCCCGGGCAACACCATATATTTT CASSRRPGNTIYF
TRBJ2-1 TRBV27 many TRBD2 TGTGCCAGCAGTTTAGAGGTTAGCGGGCCGTTTCGGGAGCAGTTCTTC CASSLEVSGPFREQFF
TRBJ1-5 TRBV28 many TRBD1 TGTGCCAGCAGTTTAGGGGGGACAGGGGCTCAGCCCCAGCATTTT CASSLGGTGAQPQHF
TRBJ2-7 TRBV19 - - TGTGCCAGTGCGACTAGGACCAATGAGCAGTACTTC CASATRTNEQYF
TRBJ2-3 TRBV6-2/TRBV6-3 many - TGTGCCAGCAGTGCTGGATTTAGGACGCAGTATTTT CASSAGFRTQYF
TRBJ1-1 TRBV6-2/TRBV6-3 many - TGTGCCAGCAGTTACCTCAACGGTGAAGCTTTCTTT CASSYLNGEAFF
TRBJ2-7 TRBV27 many TRBD2 TGTGCCAGCATTATTCCGGGACTAGCGGGACCTTACTACGAGCAGTACTTC CASIIPGLAGPYYEQYF
TRBJ2-1 TRBV6-1 many - TGTGCCAGCAGCAACCCTAGCAGGAGAGGGAGGAATGAGCAGTTCTTC CASSNPSRRGRNEQFF
TRBJ1-4 TRBV27 many TRBD1 TGTGCCAGCAGTTTTAAGGACAGGACCAATGAAAAACTGTTTTTT CASSFKDRTNEKLFF
TRBJ2-7 TRBV28 many TRBD2 TGTGCCAGCAGTTCAAGCGGGAGGGCCTCCGAGCAGTACTTC CASSSSGRASEQYF
TRBJ2-4 TRBV2 many TRBD1 TGTGCCAGCAGGGGGACCGGGACAGGTGTCTACTTC CASRGTGTGVYF
TRBJ2-7 TRBV9 few - TGTGCCAGCAGCTCTACCGGGGGATGGCAGTACTTC CASSSTGGWQYF
TRBJ2-7 TRBV7-2 many - TGTGCCAGCAGCTCCATGGTTGGGGGGACGGACGAGCAGTACTTC CASSSMVGGTDEQYF
TRBJ2-3 TRBV12-3/TRBV12-4 many - TGTGCCAGCAGTTCCCCGACACATACGCAGTATTTT CASSSPTHTQYF
TRBJ2-7 TRBV27 many - TGTGCCGTTAGGAGCTCCTACGAGCAGTACTTC CAVRSSYEQYF
TRBJ2-7 TRBV2 many - TGTGCCAGCAGCCGGGAATACGAGCAGTACTTC CASSREYEQYF
TRBJ1-1 TRBV12-3/TRBV12-4 many - TGTGCCAGCAGTTTAGCAACTCGGGGTAGCCTGAACACTGAAGCTTTCTTT CASSLATRGSLNTEAFF
TRBJ1-1 TRBV5-1 many TRBD1 TGCGCCAGCAGCTTGTCCCCAGGGGGGATGAACACTGAAGCTTTCTTT CASSLSPGGMNTEAFF
TRBJ2-5 TRBV18 few TRBD2 TGTGCCAGCTCACCAAGAACTAGCGGGAGCCTAGAGACCCAGTACTTC CASSPRTSGSLETQYF
TRBJ2-1 TRBV18 - TRBD2 TGTGCCAGCTCACCCAGTCTAGCGGGAGGAGGGAATGAGCAGTTCTTC CASSPSLAGGGNEQFF
TRBJ2-7 TRBV3-1 - - TGTGCCAGCAGCCAAGAGCTCCCAGGGGCGGGCTACGAGCAGTACTTC CASSQELPGAGYEQYF
TRBJ1-2 TRBV19 few - TGTGCCAGTCACACTACAGGAGGGGGAATCTATGGCTACACCTTC CASHTTGGGIYGYTF
TRBJ1-2 TRBV28 many - TGTGCCAGCAGTTTTAGGGTCGGTGGCTACACCTTC CASSFRVGGYTF
TRBJ2-1 TRBV7-9 many TRBD1 TGTGCCAGCAGCCTTGGACAGGTGGGAAACAATGAGCAGTTCTTC CASSLGQVGNNEQFF
TRBJ2-1 TRBV7-2 many TRBD1 TGTGCCAGCAGCCCAGGGACAGCCTACAATGAGCAGTTCTTC CASSPGTAYNEQFF
TRBJ2-7 TRBV27 few - TGTGCCAGCAGTGACTTAGCGGCCTCCTACGAGCAGTACTTC CASSDLAASYEQYF
TRBJ2-1 TRBV20-1 many - TGCAGTGCTGAATCGGGACTGAAAAGATACAATGAGCAGTTCTTC CSAESGLKRYNEQFF